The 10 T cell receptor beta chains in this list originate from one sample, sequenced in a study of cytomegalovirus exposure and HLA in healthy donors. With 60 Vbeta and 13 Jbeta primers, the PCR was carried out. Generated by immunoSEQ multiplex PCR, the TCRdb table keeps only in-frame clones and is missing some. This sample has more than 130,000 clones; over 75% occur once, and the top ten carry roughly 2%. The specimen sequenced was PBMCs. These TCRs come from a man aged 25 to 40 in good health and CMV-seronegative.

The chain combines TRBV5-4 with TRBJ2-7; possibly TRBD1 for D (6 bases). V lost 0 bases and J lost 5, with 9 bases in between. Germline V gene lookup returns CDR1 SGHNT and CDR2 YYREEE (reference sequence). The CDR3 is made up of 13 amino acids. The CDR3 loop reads CASSLEAGDEQYF. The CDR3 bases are TGTGCCAGCAGCTTGGAGGCAGGGGACGAGCAGTACTTC. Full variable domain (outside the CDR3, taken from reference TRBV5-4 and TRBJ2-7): ETGVTQSPTHLIKTRGQQVTLRCSSQSGHNTVSWYQQALGQGPQFIFQYYREEENGRGNFPPRFSGLQFPNYSSELNVNALELDDSALYLCASSLEAGDEQYFGPGTRLTVT.

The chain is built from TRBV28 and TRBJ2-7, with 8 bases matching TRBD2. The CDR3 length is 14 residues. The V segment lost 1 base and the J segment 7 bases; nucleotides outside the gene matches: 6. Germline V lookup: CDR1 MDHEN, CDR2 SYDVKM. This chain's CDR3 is CASSLLAGGGEQYF. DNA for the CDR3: TGTGCCAGCAGTTTATTGGCAGGCGGGGGGGAGCAGTACTTC.

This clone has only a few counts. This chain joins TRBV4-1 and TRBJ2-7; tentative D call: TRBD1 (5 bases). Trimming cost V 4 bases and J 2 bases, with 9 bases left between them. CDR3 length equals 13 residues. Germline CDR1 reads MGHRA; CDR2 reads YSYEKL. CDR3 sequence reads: CASSLSRAYEQYF. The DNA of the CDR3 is TGCGCCAGCAGCCTTTCCAGGGCCTACGAGCAGTACTTC.

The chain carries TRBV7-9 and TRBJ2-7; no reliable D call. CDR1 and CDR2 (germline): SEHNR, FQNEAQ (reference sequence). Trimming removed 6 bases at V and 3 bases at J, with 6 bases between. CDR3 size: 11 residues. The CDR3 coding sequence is TGTGCCAGCAGTAAAAACTACGAGCAGTACTTC. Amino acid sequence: CASSKNYEQYF.

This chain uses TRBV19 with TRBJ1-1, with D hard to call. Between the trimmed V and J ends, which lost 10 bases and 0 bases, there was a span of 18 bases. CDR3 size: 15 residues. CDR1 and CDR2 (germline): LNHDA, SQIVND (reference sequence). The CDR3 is CATNWEGGMNTEAFF. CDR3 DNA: TGTGCCACTAACTGGGAGGGAGGGATGAACACTGAAGCTTTCTTT.

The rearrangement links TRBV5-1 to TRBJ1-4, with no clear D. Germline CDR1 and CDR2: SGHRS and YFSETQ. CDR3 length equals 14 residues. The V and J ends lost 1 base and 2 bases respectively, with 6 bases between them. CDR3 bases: TGCGCCAGCAGCTTGATGTCTACTAATGAAAAACTGTTTTTT. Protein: CASSLMSTNEKLFF. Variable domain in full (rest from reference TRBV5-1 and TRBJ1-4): KAGVTQTPRYLIKTRGQQVTLSCSPISGHRSVSWYQQTPGQGLQFLFEYFSETQRNKGNFPGRFSGRQFSNSRSEMNVSTLELGDSALYLCASSLMSTNEKLFFGSGTQLSVL.

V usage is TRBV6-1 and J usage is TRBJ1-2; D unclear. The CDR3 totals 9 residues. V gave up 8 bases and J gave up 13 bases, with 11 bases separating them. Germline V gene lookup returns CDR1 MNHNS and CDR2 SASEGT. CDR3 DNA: TGTGCCAGCGTCGGGTGGCGCACCTTC. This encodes CASVGWRTF.

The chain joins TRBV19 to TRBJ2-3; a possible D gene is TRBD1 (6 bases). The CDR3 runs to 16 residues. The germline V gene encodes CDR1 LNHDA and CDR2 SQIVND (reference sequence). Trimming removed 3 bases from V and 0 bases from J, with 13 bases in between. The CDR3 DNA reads TGTGCCAGTAGTATTTTAGCCGACAGGAGCACAGATACGCAGTATTTT. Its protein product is CASSILADRSTDTQYF.

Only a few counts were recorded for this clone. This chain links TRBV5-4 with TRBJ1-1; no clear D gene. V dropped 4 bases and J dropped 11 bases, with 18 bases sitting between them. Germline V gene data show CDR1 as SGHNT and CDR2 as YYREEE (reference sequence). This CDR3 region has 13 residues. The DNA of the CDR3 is TGTGCCAGCAGCATCGACACCCCTCAGTTCGCTTTCTTT. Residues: CASSIDTPQFAFF.

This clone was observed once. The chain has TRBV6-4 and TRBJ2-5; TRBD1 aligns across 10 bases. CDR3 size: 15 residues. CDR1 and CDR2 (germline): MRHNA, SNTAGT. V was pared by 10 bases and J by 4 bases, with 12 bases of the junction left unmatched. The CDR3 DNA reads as TGTGCCACCTCGACGACAGGGGGCCTAGGAGAGACCCAGTACTTC. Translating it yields CATSTTGGLGETQYF.